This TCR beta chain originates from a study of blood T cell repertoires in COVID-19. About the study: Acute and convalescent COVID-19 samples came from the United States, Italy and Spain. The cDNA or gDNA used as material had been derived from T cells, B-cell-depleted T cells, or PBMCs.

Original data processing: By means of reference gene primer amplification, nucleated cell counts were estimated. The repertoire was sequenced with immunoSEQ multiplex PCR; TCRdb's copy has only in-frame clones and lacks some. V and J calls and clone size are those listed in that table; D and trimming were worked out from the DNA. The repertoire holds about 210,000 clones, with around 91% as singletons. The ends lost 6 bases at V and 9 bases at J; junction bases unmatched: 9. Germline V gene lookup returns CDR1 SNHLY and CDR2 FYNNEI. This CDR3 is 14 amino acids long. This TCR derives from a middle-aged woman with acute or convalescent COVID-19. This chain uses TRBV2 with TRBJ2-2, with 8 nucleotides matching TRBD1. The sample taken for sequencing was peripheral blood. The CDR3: CASRPTGGGRELFF. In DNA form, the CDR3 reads TGTGCCAGCAGGCCCACAGGGGGTGGCAGGGAGCTGTTTTTT. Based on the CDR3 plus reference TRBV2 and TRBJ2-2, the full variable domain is EPEVTQTPSHQVTQMGQEVILRCVPISNHLYFYWYRQILGQKVEFLVSFYNNEISEKSEIFDDQFSVERPDGSNFTLKIRSTKLEDSAMYFCASRPTGGGRELFFGEGSRLTVL.